Below are 17 T cell receptor beta chains sequenced from a single sample in a study of cytomegalovirus exposure and HLA in healthy donors. Produced via immunoSEQ multiplex PCR; TCRdb's table is partial and in-frame only. The sample has some 140,000 clones, nearly 90% seen once. Specimen: PBMCs. Source of these receptors: a woman aged 18-29 years in good health and CMV-seropositive.

This chain connects TRBV7-9 to TRBJ2-5; D possibly corresponds to TRBD1 (5 bases). CDR3 size: 16 residues. Germline loops: CDR1 SEHNR, CDR2 FQNEAQ (reference sequence). V was shortened by 5 bases and J by 2 bases, with 18 bases between the two germline ends. CDR3 sequence (DNA): TGTGCCAGCAGCACTCTTCTCGGACATCTACAAGAGACCCAGTACTTC. It is translated as CASSTLLGHLQETQYF.

This rearrangement joins TRBV27 to TRBJ1-1; possible D gene TRBD1, 6 bases. The V and J ends lost 5 bases and 0 bases respectively, with 10 bases between them. CDR1 is MNHEY and CDR2 is SMNVEV in the germline V gene (reference sequence). The CDR3 totals 14 residues. CDR3 coding DNA: TGTGCCAGCAGTCGACAGGACATGAACACTGAAGCTTTCTTT. Protein: CASSRQDMNTEAFF.

The rearrangement joins TRBV18 to TRBJ2-5; TRBD2 might be the D (6 bases). Germline CDR1 KGHSH, CDR2 LQKENI. The CDR3 totals 17 residues. V was clipped by 3 bases and J by 0 bases, with 17 bases between them. The CDR3 DNA follows: TGTGCCAGCTCACCTTTCCGGGACTCGGGGTACCAAGAGACCCAGTACTTC. Amino acid sequence: CASSPFRDSGYQETQYF.

This chain uses TRBV6-5 with TRBJ2-5; D is undetermined. Germline V gives CDR1 MNHEY, CDR2 SVGAGI. V lost 2 bases and J lost 4, with 14 bases in between. The CDR3 runs 15 residues. The CDR3, as DNA: TGTGCCAGCAGTTACACCGGAACGTCAGGAGAGACCCAGTACTTC. Residues: CASSYTGTSGETQYF.

The chain uses TRBV30 and TRBJ2-2, with D possibly being TRBD1 (5 bases). The CDR3 totals 16 residues. Deletions cut 1 base from V and 0 bases from J, with 12 bases between. The germline CDR1 and CDR2 sequences are GTSNPN and SVGIG (reference sequence). Written as DNA, the CDR3 is TGTGCCTGGAGTGGGGCCAGGACAACGAACACCGGGGAGCTGTTTTTT. Translation: CAWSGARTTNTGELFF.

DNA of the CDR3: TGTGCCAGCAGCCCCCGAGCCGGGGTACGAGAGACCCAGTACTTC. It codes for CASSPRAGVRETQYF. The chain recombines TRBV7-9 with TRBJ2-5; D is possibly TRBD2 (5 bases). CDR1 SEHNR and CDR2 FQNEAQ come from the germline V gene (reference sequence). V was pared by 5 bases and J by 4 bases, with 17 bases between. The CDR3 runs to 15 residues.

The chain couples TRBV5-6 to TRBJ2-7; possible D gene TRBD1, 6 bases. CDR1 is SGHDT, CDR2 YYEEEE, per germline. The CDR3 consists of 14 residues. The germline V and J ends were trimmed by 7 bases and 1 base, with 15 bases remaining between them. The CDR3 region has the DNA TGTGCCAGCGCGACAGGATTTAGGTCCTACGAGCAGTACTTC. Its protein is CASATGFRSYEQYF.

V is TRBV9 and J is TRBJ2-1; 9 nucleotides align to TRBD1. Unmatched junction bases numbered 8, after V lost 2 bases and J lost 8 bases. The CDR3 sequence is 15 residues long. Germline CDR1 and CDR2: SGDLS and YYNGEE. The CDR3: CASSVWDRARDEQFF. The CDR3 region has the DNA TGTGCCAGCAGCGTCTGGGACAGGGCAAGGGATGAGCAGTTCTTC.

Of note for this clone: A much larger clonotype is one base distant, so this may be a read error. V and J are TRBV9 and TRBJ1-5; tentative D call: TRBD1 (5 bases). CDR1 SGDLS and CDR2 YYNGEE come from the germline V gene. Trimming pared 0 bases from V and 0 bases from J, leaving 7 bases between. This CDR3 spans 15 amino acids. CDR3 residues: CASSVEGNSNQPQHF. Written as DNA, the CDR3 is TGTGCCAGCAGCGTAGAGGGGAATAGCAATCAGCCCCAGCATTTT.

This rearrangement joins TRBV7-9 to TRBJ1-5, with 11 bases identical to TRBD1. The CDR3 has 17 residues. Germline loops: CDR1 SEHNR, CDR2 FQNEAQ (reference sequence). V lost 2 bases to trimming and J lost 5 bases; unmatched junction nucleotides: 8. DNA for the CDR3: TGTGCCAGCAGCTTATGGGGACAGGGGGGCTCGTATCAGCCCCAGCATTTT. Translation: CASSLWGQGGSYQPQHF. Full variable domain (remainder filled in from reference TRBV7-9 and TRBJ1-5): DTGVSQNPRHKITKRGQNVTFRCDPISEHNRLYWYRQTLGQGPEFLTYFQNEAQLEKSRLLSDRFSAERPKGSFSTLEIQRTEQGDSAMYLCASSLWGQGGSYQPQHFGDGTRLSIL.

The rearrangement uses TRBV5-6 and TRBJ1-3; D ambiguous. The CDR3 has 12 residues. V was shortened by 4 bases and J by 6 bases, with 8 bases between the two germline ends. Germline-derived CDR1 and CDR2 are SGHDT and YYEEEE. DNA for the CDR3: TGTGCCAGCAGCGGGGAGCTAAACACCATATATTTT. As protein: CASSGELNTIYF.

The J gene is TRBJ2-7, the V gene TRBV10-3; weak D call: TRBD2 (6 bases). CDR3 length: 15 amino acids. CDR1 is ENHRY, CDR2 SYGVKD, per germline. V was shortened by 10 bases and J by 0 bases, with 19 bases between the two germline ends. The CDR3 DNA reads TGTGCCACCTCCCCCGGGGGAACCCTCTCCTACGAGCAGTACTTC. Its protein product is CATSPGGTLSYEQYF.

This chain joins TRBV7-9 and TRBJ2-7, with 7 bases aligning to TRBD1. CDR1 and CDR2 (germline): SEHNR, FQNEAQ (reference sequence). J gave up 2 bases and V 3 bases, and 13 bases lay outside the gene matches. The CDR3 is 17 residues long. CDR3 nucleotide sequence: TGTGCCAGCAGCTTGCCTCCAGACAGGGTGGCAACCTACGAGCAGTACTTC. This encodes CASSLPPDRVATYEQYF.

The chain uses TRBV19 and TRBJ2-1, with 9 bases identical to TRBD1. The CDR3 runs 15 residues. V shed 5 bases, J shed 9 bases, and the junction held 11 bases outside the gene matches. The V gene's germline CDR1 is LNHDA and CDR2 SQIVND (reference sequence). The CDR3 reads CASSLRDRETAEQFF. The CDR3 nucleotides are TGTGCCAGTAGTCTCCGGGACAGGGAAACGGCTGAGCAGTTCTTC.

V gene TRBV15 combines with J gene TRBJ2-4; D possibly corresponds to TRBD2 (5 bases). This CDR3 has 16 residues. V lost 1 base and J lost 2, with 12 bases in between. In germline, CDR1 is LNHNV, CDR2 YYDKDF (reference sequence). The CDR3 spells CATSRAVRGTKNIQYF. CDR3 nucleotides: TGTGCCACCAGCAGAGCCGTGCGAGGGACCAAAAACATTCAGTACTTC.

The chain joins TRBV7-2 to TRBJ2-7; the match to TRBD1 covers 10 bases. Germline CDR1 reads SGHTA; CDR2 reads FQGNSA. With V trimmed by 4 bases and J by 4 bases, 4 bases remained unmatched. The CDR3 extends over 14 amino acids. The CDR3 region is CASSSGQGIYEQYF. The CDR3, as DNA: TGTGCCAGCAGCTCGGGACAGGGGATATACGAGCAGTACTTC.

The rearrangement joins TRBV9 to TRBJ2-7, with D possibly matching TRBD2 (6 bases). Germline-derived CDR1 and CDR2 are SGDLS and YYNGEE. This CDR3 has 16 amino acids. V shed 2 bases and J shed 0 bases, with 15 bases lying between them. For the CDR3, the DNA is TGTGCCAGCAGCGTTTCAACGGGGGAGAGCTCCTACGAGCAGTACTTC. Its translation is CASSVSTGESSYEQYF.